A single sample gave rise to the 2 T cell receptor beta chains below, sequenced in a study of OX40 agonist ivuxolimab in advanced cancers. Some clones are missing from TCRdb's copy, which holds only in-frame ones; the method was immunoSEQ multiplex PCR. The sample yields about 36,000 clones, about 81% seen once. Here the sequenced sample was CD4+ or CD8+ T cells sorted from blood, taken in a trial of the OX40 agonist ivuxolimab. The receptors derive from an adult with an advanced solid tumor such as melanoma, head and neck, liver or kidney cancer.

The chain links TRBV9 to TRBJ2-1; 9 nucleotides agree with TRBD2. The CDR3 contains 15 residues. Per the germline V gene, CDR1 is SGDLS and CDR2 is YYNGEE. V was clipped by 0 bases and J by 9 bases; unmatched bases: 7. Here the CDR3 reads CASSVGVSGRIEQFF. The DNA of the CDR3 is TGTGCCAGCAGCGTAGGGGTTAGCGGGAGAATTGAGCAGTTCTTC.

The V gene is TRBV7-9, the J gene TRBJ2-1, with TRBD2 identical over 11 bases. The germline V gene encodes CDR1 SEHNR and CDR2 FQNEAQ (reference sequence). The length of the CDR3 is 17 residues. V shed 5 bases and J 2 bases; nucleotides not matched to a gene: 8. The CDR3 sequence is CASSNFRLAGPYNEQFF. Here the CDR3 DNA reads TGTGCCAGCAGCAACTTCCGACTAGCGGGACCCTACAATGAGCAGTTCTTC. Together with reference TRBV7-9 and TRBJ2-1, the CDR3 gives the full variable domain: DTGVSQNPRHKITKRGQNVTFRCDPISEHNRLYWYRQTLGQGPEFLTYFQNEAQLEKSRLLSDRFSAERPKGSFSTLEIQRTEQGDSAMYLCASSNFRLAGPYNEQFFGPGTRLTVL.